This record covers a single T cell receptor (beta chain). In assigning cohorts, the study relied on participant-reported clinical history. Assay used: immunoSEQ multiplex PCR; TCRdb lists only in-frame clones, some missing. The sample shows over 200,000 clones, 70% to 90% of them seen only once. This sample is part of a study of blood T cell repertoires in COVID-19. The CDR3 extends over 14 amino acids. The germline CDR1 and CDR2 sequences are KGHSH and LQKENI. Losses at the gene ends were 6 bases for V and 1 base for J; bases not matched to a gene: 6. Sequencing was carried out using PBMCs or T cells enriched from blood (not recorded which). This chain connects TRBV18 to TRBJ2-7, with 7 positions matching TRBD2. This sequence originates from a woman in her forties or fifties in a cohort exposed to, infected with or recovered from COVID-19 (not recorded which). The CDR3 region has the DNA TGTGCCAGCTCCCTAACGGGGGGTTCCTACGAGCAGTACTTC. It is translated as CASSLTGGSYEQYF.